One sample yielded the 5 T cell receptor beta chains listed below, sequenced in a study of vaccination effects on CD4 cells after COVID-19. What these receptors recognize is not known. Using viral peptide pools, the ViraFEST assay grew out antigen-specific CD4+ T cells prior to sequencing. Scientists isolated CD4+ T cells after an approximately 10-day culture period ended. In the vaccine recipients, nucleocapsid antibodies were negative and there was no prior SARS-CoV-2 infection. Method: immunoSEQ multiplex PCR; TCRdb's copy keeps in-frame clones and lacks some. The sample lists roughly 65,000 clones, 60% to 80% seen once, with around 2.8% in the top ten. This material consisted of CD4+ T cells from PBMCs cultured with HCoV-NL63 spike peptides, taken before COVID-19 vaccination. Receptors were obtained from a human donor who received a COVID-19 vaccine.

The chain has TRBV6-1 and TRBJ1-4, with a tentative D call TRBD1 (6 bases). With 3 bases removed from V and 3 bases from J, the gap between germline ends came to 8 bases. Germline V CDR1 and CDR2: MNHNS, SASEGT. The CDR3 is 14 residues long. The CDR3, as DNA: TGTGCCAGCAGTGAGACAGGATCTAATGAAAAACTGTTTTTT. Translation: CASSETGSNEKLFF.

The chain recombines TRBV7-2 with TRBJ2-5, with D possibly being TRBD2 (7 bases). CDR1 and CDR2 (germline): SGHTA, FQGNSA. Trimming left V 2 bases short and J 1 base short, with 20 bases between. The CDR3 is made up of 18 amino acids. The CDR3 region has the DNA TGTGCCAGCAGCTTACCTACAGGGATCGGGGGGCTCCAAGAGACCCAGTACTTC. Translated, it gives CASSLPTGIGGLQETQYF.

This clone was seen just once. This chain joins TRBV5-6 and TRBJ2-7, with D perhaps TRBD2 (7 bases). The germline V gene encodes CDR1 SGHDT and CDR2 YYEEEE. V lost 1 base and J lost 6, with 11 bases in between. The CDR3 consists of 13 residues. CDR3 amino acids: CASSLRGAGEQYV. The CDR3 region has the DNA TGTGCCAGCAGCTTGCGGGGGGCGGGCGAGCAGTACGTC.

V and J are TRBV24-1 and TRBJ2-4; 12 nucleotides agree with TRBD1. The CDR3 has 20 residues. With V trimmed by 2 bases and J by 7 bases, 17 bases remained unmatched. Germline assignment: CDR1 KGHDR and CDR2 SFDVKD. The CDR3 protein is CATSDSPGSAGTGGMNIQYF. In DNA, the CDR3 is TGTGCCACCAGTGATTCCCCCGGGTCTGCCGGGACAGGGGGCATGAACATTCAGTACTTC.

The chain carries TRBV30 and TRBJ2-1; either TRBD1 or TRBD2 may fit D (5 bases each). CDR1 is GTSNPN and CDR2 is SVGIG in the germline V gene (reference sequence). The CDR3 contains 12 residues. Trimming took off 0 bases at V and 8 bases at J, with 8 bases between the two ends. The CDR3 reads CAWSVRGDEQFF. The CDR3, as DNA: TGTGCCTGGAGTGTACGGGGCGATGAGCAGTTCTTC.